This T cell receptor beta chain was identified in a study of blood T cell repertoires in COVID-19. Seattle cases were enrolled at active infection and followed longitudinally. This table comes from immunoSEQ multiplex PCR, and its TCRdb copy is limited to in-frame clones, with some not included. This table has hundreds of thousands of clones, about 90% appearing once. CDR3 length: 15 amino acids. Losses at the gene ends were 0 bases for V and 10 bases for J; bases not matched to a gene: 7. Germline values: CDR1 SGHRS, CDR2 YFSETQ. This TCR came from a woman aged 65 to 85 with COVID-19, enrolled during active disease. The V call is TRBV5-1, the J call TRBJ1-5, with 10 bases matching TRBD1. Sequencing was performed on peripheral blood. This chain's CDR3 is CASSLVGDRGGPQHF. The DNA of the CDR3 is TGCGCCAGCAGCTTGGTCGGGGACAGGGGTGGACCCCAGCATTTT. The complete variable domain, with remaining parts taken from reference TRBV5-1 and TRBJ1-5, reads KAGVTQTPRYLIKTRGQQVTLSCSPISGHRSVSWYQQTPGQGLQFLFEYFSETQRNKGNFPGRFSGRQFSNSRSEMNVSTLELGDSALYLCASSLVGDRGGPQHFGDGTRLSIL.